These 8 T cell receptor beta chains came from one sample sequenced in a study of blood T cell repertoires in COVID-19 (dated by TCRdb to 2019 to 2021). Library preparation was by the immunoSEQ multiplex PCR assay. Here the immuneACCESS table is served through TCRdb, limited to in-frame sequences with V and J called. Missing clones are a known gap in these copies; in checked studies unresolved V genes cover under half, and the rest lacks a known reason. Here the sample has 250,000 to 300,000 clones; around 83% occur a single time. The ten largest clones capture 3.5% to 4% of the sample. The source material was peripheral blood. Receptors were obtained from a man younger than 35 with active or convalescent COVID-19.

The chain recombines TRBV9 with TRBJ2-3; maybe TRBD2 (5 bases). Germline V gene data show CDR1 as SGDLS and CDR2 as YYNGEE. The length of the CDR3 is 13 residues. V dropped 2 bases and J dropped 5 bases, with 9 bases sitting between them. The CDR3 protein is CASSVDYGDTQYF. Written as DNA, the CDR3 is TGTGCCAGCAGCGTTGACTACGGAGATACGCAGTATTTT. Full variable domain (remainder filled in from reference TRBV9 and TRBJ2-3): DSGVTQTPKHLITATGQRVTLRCSPRSGDLSVYWYQQSLDQGLQFLIQYYNGEERAKGNILERFSAQQFPDLHSELNLSSLELGDSALYFCASSVDYGDTQYFGPGTRLTVL.

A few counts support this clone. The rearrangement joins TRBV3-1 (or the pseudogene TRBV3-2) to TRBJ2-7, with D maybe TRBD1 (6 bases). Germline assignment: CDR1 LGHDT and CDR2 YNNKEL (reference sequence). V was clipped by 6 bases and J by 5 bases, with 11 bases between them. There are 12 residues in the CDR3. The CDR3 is CASRQGTHEQYF. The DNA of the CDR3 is TGTGCCAGCAGACAGGGTACCCACGAGCAGTACTTC.

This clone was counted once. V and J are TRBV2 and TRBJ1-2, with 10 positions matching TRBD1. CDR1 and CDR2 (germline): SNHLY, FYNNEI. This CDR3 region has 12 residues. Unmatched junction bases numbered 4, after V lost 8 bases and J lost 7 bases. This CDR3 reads CASRGTGVGYTF. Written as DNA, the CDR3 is TGTGCCAGCCGCGGGACAGGGGTTGGCTACACCTTC.

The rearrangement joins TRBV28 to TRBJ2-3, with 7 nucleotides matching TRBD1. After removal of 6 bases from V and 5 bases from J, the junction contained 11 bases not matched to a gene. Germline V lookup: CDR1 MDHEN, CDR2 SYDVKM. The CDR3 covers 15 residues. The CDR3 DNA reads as TGTGCCAGCAGCATAACAGGGGCCGCGGTAGATACGCAGTATTTT. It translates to CASSITGAAVDTQYF.

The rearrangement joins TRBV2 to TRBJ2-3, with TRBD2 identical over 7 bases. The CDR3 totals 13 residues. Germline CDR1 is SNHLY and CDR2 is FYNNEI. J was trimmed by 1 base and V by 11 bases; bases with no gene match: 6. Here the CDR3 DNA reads TGTGCCTTCTCGCGGGAGCGCACAGATACGCAGTATTTT. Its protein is CAFSRERTDTQYF. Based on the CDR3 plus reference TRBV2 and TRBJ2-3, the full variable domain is EPEVTQTPSHQVTQMGQEVILRCVPISNHLYFYWYRQILGQKVEFLVSFYNNEISEKSEIFDDQFSVERPDGSNFTLKIRSTKLEDSAMYFCAFSRERTDTQYFGPGTRLTVL.

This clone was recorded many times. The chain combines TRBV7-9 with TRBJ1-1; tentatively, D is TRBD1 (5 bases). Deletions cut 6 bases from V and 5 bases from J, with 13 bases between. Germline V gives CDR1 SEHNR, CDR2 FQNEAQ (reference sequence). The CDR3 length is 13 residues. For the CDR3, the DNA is TGTGCCAGCAGTCCCTTTAAGGGGACTGAAGCTTTCTTT. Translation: CASSPFKGTEAFF. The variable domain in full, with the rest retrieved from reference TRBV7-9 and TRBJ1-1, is DTGVSQNPRHKITKRGQNVTFRCDPISEHNRLYWYRQTLGQGPEFLTYFQNEAQLEKSRLLSDRFSAERPKGSFSTLEIQRTEQGDSAMYLCASSPFKGTEAFFGQGTRLTVV.

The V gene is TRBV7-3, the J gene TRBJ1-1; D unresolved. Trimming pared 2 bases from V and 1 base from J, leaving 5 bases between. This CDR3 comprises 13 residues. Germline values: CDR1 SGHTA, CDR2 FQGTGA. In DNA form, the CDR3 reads TGTGCCAGCAGCTTATCTAGGAACACTGAAGCTTTCTTT. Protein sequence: CASSLSRNTEAFF.

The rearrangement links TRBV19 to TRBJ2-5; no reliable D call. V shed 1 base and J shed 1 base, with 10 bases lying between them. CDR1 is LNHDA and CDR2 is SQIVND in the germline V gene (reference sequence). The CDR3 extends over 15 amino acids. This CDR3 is CASSIGRTRQETQYF. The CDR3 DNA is TGTGCCAGTAGTATAGGGAGAACCCGCCAAGAGACCCAGTACTTC.